These T cell receptor beta chains were read from a single sample in a study of vaccination and CD4 T cells after COVID-19. These receptors lack a known antigen. MiXCR, run by TCRdb on the PCR reads, gives a single entry per CDR3 protein. The sample yields some 16,000 distinct CDR3 sequences, approximately 45% seen once. Sequencing used CD4+ T cells from blood, cultured in vitro, obtained after SARS-CoV-2 vaccination. The receptors here all came from a human donor who had recovered from COVID-19. The CDR3 runs from the conserved cysteine through the conserved F or W. D genes are given only for firm matches. Rows may omit the clone size; those that give it use once, few, many or a size class.

d_call: .; clone_size: few; v_call: TRBV19; j_call: TRBJ1-5; cdr3_nt: TGTGCCAGTTCCCGGGAGGGAGAGAATCAGCCCCAGCATTTT; cdr3_aa: CASSREGENQPQHF
d_call: .; clone_size: .; v_call: TRBV7-6; j_call: TRBJ2-5; cdr3_nt: TGTGCCAGCAGCTTGCTAGCGACAAAAGGGGAGACCCAGTACTTC; cdr3_aa: CASSLLATKGETQYF
d_call: TRBD1; clone_size: .; v_call: TRBV28; j_call: TRBJ2-2; cdr3_nt: TGTGCCAGCAGTTTCTCTATCTTGACAGGGACCACCGGGGAGCTGTTTTTT; cdr3_aa: CASSFSILTGTTGELFF
d_call: .; clone_size: medium-sized; v_call: TRBV4-1; j_call: TRBJ1-5; cdr3_nt: TGCGCCAGCAGCCAACAACAGGGCAATCAGCCCCAGCATTTT; cdr3_aa: CASSQQQGNQPQHF
d_call: TRBD2; clone_size: .; v_call: TRBV20-1; j_call: TRBJ2-3; cdr3_nt: TGCAGTGCTAGAACTTTACGGACTAGCGGGAGATCCGATACGCAGTATTTT; cdr3_aa: CSARTLRTSGRSDTQYF
d_call: TRBD1; clone_size: .; v_call: TRBV20-1; j_call: TRBJ1-1; cdr3_nt: TGCAGTGCTAGAGATCCCCAGACAGGGATCCGCGGTGGGACTGAAGCTTTCTTT; cdr3_aa: CSARDPQTGIRGGTEAFF
d_call: TRBD2; clone_size: few; v_call: TRBV10-3; j_call: TRBJ2-5; cdr3_nt: TGTGCCATCAGTCTAGCGGACCAAGAGACCCAGTACTTC; cdr3_aa: CAISLADQETQYF
d_call: .; clone_size: few; v_call: TRBV24-1; j_call: TRBJ2-1; cdr3_nt: TGTGCCACCAGTGATCTTTGGCATATCGGAGGACTCTACAATGAGCAGTTCTTC; cdr3_aa: CATSDLWHIGGLYNEQFF
d_call: .; clone_size: few; v_call: TRBV12-3/TRBV12-4; j_call: TRBJ1-4; cdr3_nt: TGTGCCAGCAGCCTTAACAGGGAAGAAGGCGAAAAACTGTTTTTT; cdr3_aa: CASSLNREEGEKLFF
d_call: .; clone_size: .; v_call: TRBV2; j_call: TRBJ2-2; cdr3_nt: TGTGCCAGCAGTGGTTCCTTCTACACCGGGGAGCTGTTTTTT; cdr3_aa: CASSGSFYTGELFF
d_call: .; clone_size: few; v_call: TRBV18; j_call: TRBJ2-1; cdr3_nt: TGTGCCAGCTCGCCCCTCAAGGGGCCTTACAATGAGCAGTTCTTC; cdr3_aa: CASSPLKGPYNEQFF
d_call: TRBD2; clone_size: few; v_call: TRBV7-2; j_call: TRBJ2-1; cdr3_nt: TGTGCCAGCAGCTCCCGACTAGCGGGATCGGTCAATGAGCAGTTCTTC; cdr3_aa: CASSSRLAGSVNEQFF
d_call: .; clone_size: few; v_call: TRBV7-9; j_call: TRBJ2-3; cdr3_nt: TGTGCCAGCAGCTTAGAGATGGTCCCAGATACGCAGTATTTT; cdr3_aa: CASSLEMVPDTQYF
d_call: TRBD2; clone_size: few; v_call: TRBV2; j_call: TRBJ2-3; cdr3_nt: TGTGCCAGCGGAAAACTAGCGAGGGCAGATACGCAGTATTTT; cdr3_aa: CASGKLARADTQYF
d_call: TRBD1; clone_size: medium-sized; v_call: TRBV14; j_call: TRBJ2-3; cdr3_nt: TGTGCCAGCAGCCAAGCTGGACAGGGGGCGGCAGATACGCAGTATTTT; cdr3_aa: CASSQAGQGAADTQYF
d_call: TRBD1; clone_size: .; v_call: TRBV7-2; j_call: TRBJ1-5; cdr3_nt: TGTGCCAGCAGCCGTGGGGACAGGGTCGGCAATCAGCCCCAGCATTTT; cdr3_aa: CASSRGDRVGNQPQHF
d_call: TRBD1; clone_size: few; v_call: TRBV20-1; j_call: TRBJ2-1; cdr3_nt: TGCAGTGCTAGAGACTTCGGGACAGGGGTCAATGAGCAGTTCTTC; cdr3_aa: CSARDFGTGVNEQFF
d_call: .; clone_size: few; v_call: TRBV30; j_call: TRBJ2-5; cdr3_nt: TGTGCCTGGAGTACGACTAGACAAGAGACCCAGTACTTC; cdr3_aa: CAWSTTRQETQYF
d_call: TRBD2; clone_size: few; v_call: TRBV20-1; j_call: TRBJ2-1; cdr3_nt: TGCAGTGCCAGGTGGCGGGGGTCTTACAATGAGCAGTTCTTC; cdr3_aa: CSARWRGSYNEQFF
d_call: .; clone_size: .; v_call: TRBV7-9; j_call: TRBJ2-2; cdr3_nt: TGTGCCAGCAGCTTACTAGCTAGCACCGGGGAGCTGTTTTTT; cdr3_aa: CASSLLASTGELFF
d_call: .; clone_size: .; v_call: TRBV18; j_call: TRBJ2-2; cdr3_nt: TGTGCCAGCTCACCGCGCAGGGGCACCGGGGAGCTGTTTTTT; cdr3_aa: CASSPRRGTGELFF
d_call: .; clone_size: .; v_call: TRBV5-6; j_call: TRBJ2-2; cdr3_nt: TGTGCCAGCAGCTTGGCCGGGCTAGTCAGAGCCGGGGAGCTGTTTTTT; cdr3_aa: CASSLAGLVRAGELFF
d_call: TRBD1; clone_size: .; v_call: TRBV11-2; j_call: TRBJ2-7; cdr3_nt: TGTGCCAGCAGCAGACAGGGGGGACCGTACGAGCAGTACTTC; cdr3_aa: CASSRQGGPYEQYF
d_call: .; clone_size: few; v_call: TRBV15; j_call: TRBJ2-6; cdr3_nt: TGTGCCACCAGCAATCCGTGGAGCTCTGGGGCCAACGTCCTGACTTTC; cdr3_aa: CATSNPWSSGANVLTF
d_call: TRBD2; clone_size: .; v_call: TRBV5-4; j_call: TRBJ2-7; cdr3_nt: TGTGCCAGCAGCTTGGCTAGCGGGTCTTGGGACGAGCAGTACTTC; cdr3_aa: CASSLASGSWDEQYF
d_call: TRBD2; clone_size: few; v_call: TRBV23-1; j_call: TRBJ2-1; cdr3_nt: TGCGCCAGCAGTCATTTGTCTAGCGGTACCTTC; cdr3_aa: CASSHLSSGTF
d_call: .; clone_size: few; v_call: TRBV2; j_call: TRBJ2-7; cdr3_nt: TGTGCCAGCGCGAGGGGAATTGACGAGCAGTACTTC; cdr3_aa: CASARGIDEQYF
d_call: TRBD1; clone_size: .; v_call: TRBV2; j_call: TRBJ1-2; cdr3_nt: TGTGCCAGCAGTGAACGGGGACAGGGGAGCTATGGCTACACCTTC; cdr3_aa: CASSERGQGSYGYTF
d_call: .; clone_size: few; v_call: TRBV20-1; j_call: TRBJ2-5; cdr3_nt: TGCAGTGCTGGAGACGGGACACCCAAAGAGACCCAGTACTTC; cdr3_aa: CSAGDGTPKETQYF
d_call: .; clone_size: .; v_call: TRBV5-1; j_call: TRBJ2-3; cdr3_nt: TGCGCCAGCAGCTTGGCCGGCGGGGCCACCTTCACAGATACGCAGTATTTT; cdr3_aa: CASSLAGGATFTDTQYF
d_call: .; clone_size: few; v_call: TRBV19; j_call: TRBJ1-1; cdr3_nt: TGTGCCAGTAGTATCCCCCCCGTCGGCCAGAACACTGAAGCTTTCTTT; cdr3_aa: CASSIPPVGQNTEAFF
d_call: TRBD2; clone_size: .; v_call: TRBV20-1; j_call: TRBJ2-3; cdr3_nt: TGCAGTGGTGCGGGAGACACAGATACGCAGTATTTT; cdr3_aa: CSGAGDTDTQYF
d_call: .; clone_size: few; v_call: TRBV20-1; j_call: TRBJ1-5; cdr3_nt: TGCAGTGCTAGTCAAACGCCCAATCAGCCCCAGCATTTT; cdr3_aa: CSASQTPNQPQHF
d_call: TRBD2; clone_size: .; v_call: TRBV6-4; j_call: TRBJ2-1; cdr3_nt: TGTGCCAGCAGTGGACTAGCGGGAGGCAATGAGCAGTTCTTC; cdr3_aa: CASSGLAGGNEQFF
d_call: TRBD2; clone_size: .; v_call: TRBV27; j_call: TRBJ2-7; cdr3_nt: TGTGCCAGCAGTGGGAGCGGGGGCCTTTTCTCCTACGAGCAGTACTTC; cdr3_aa: CASSGSGGLFSYEQYF
d_call: .; clone_size: few; v_call: TRBV6-5; j_call: TRBJ1-5; cdr3_nt: TGTGCCAGCAGTTACGTCCCACCTCCGACTCAGCCCCAGCATTTT; cdr3_aa: CASSYVPPPTQPQHF
d_call: .; clone_size: .; v_call: TRBV20-1; j_call: TRBJ2-7; cdr3_nt: TGCAGTGCTAGCGGACAGTCCTACGAGCAGTACTTC; cdr3_aa: CSASGQSYEQYF
d_call: .; clone_size: .; v_call: TRBV30; j_call: TRBJ1-4; cdr3_nt: TGTGCCTGGAGGGGGACGGGGAATGAAAAACTGTTTTTT; cdr3_aa: CAWRGTGNEKLFF
d_call: .; clone_size: once; v_call: TRBV20-1; j_call: TRBJ1-2; cdr3_nt: TGCAGTGCTCACTGGGGGAATGGCTACACCTTC; cdr3_aa: CSAHWGNGYTF
d_call: .; clone_size: few; v_call: TRBV6-4; j_call: TRBJ1-1; cdr3_nt: TGTGCCAGCAGTGAGGGGGCAAACACTGAAGCTTTCTTT; cdr3_aa: CASSEGANTEAFF
d_call: TRBD1; clone_size: .; v_call: TRBV20-1; j_call: TRBJ2-2; cdr3_nt: TGCAGTGCCAGAGATGAGGAGACAGGGGACACCGGGGAGCTGTTTTTT; cdr3_aa: CSARDEETGDTGELFF
d_call: TRBD1; clone_size: .; v_call: TRBV24-1; j_call: TRBJ2-1; cdr3_nt: TGTGCCACCAGTGATTTGAGCTACAGGGGCAATGAGCAGTTCTTC; cdr3_aa: CATSDLSYRGNEQFF
d_call: .; clone_size: .; v_call: TRBV28; j_call: TRBJ1-3; cdr3_nt: TGTGCCAGCAGTCCCCCCCCAGGGGTTGTGGGGGTTCGTGGAAACACCATATATTTT; cdr3_aa: CASSPPPGVVGVRGNTIYF
d_call: TRBD2; clone_size: once; v_call: TRBV19; j_call: TRBJ2-5; cdr3_nt: TGTGCCAGTAGGCAACACCCTAGCGGTCAAGAGACCCAGTACTTC; cdr3_aa: CASRQHPSGQETQYF
d_call: TRBD1; clone_size: few; v_call: TRBV10-3; j_call: TRBJ1-2; cdr3_nt: TGTGCCATCAGTGCCAGGGGGCTGAACTATGGCTACACCTTC; cdr3_aa: CAISARGLNYGYTF
d_call: TRBD1; clone_size: .; v_call: TRBV11-3; j_call: TRBJ2-2; cdr3_nt: TGTGCCAGCAGCCAACGACAGGGGAACACCGGGGAGCTGTTTTTT; cdr3_aa: CASSQRQGNTGELFF
d_call: TRBD1; clone_size: .; v_call: TRBV27; j_call: TRBJ2-7; cdr3_nt: TGTGCCAGCAGCCCGGACAGGGACGAGCAGTACTTC; cdr3_aa: CASSPDRDEQYF
d_call: TRBD1; clone_size: few; v_call: TRBV28; j_call: TRBJ1-2; cdr3_nt: TGTGCCAGCAGTTTTGCTTTCGTGTGGGGGACAGCGTATGGCTACACCTTC; cdr3_aa: CASSFAFVWGTAYGYTF
d_call: .; clone_size: once; v_call: TRBV6-1; j_call: TRBJ1-1; cdr3_nt: TGTGCCAGCAGTCGAACGAACACTGAAGCTTTCTTT; cdr3_aa: CASSRTNTEAFF